The entry below gives a single TCR beta chain sequence along with its context. The assay was immunoSEQ multiplex PCR, and TCRdb's table has in-frame clones only and misses some. The sample records about 73,000 clones, about 92% being singletons. The data derive from a study of T cell changes during pregnancy in multiple sclerosis. V was trimmed by 4 bases and J by 4 bases, leaving 10 bases between them. Looked up from germline, CDR1 is KGHSY and CDR2 is FQNENV. The CDR3 loop spans 13 amino acids. The source was peripheral blood, collected in the second trimester of pregnancy. The sequence was collected from a female donor in good health, enrolled as a control in a pregnancy study. The chain couples TRBV16 to TRBJ1-1; D remains unclear. CDR3 amino acids: CASSLGPGTEAFF. As DNA, the CDR3 is TGTGCCAGCAGCCTAGGTCCGGGCACTGAAGCTTTCTTT.